The 22 T cell receptor beta chains reported below all come from one sample, sequenced in a study of T-cell memory formation after mild COVID-19. Each CDR3 protein is one row after TCRdb ran MiXCR on the 5' RACE reads. This sample has roughly 600,000 distinct CDR3 sequences, with roughly 17% found just once. Sequenced sample: PBMCs or a T cell subset sorted from them (not recorded which). These receptors all come from an adult woman who had mild COVID-19 (a few samples of this study predate the infection). Cell type and time point are not known.

The rearrangement uses TRBV27 and TRBJ2-7; 8 bases map to TRBD1. Germline values: CDR1 MNHEY, CDR2 SMNVEV (reference sequence). V was pared by 3 bases and J by 2 bases, with 3 bases of the junction left unmatched. The CDR3 has 14 residues. CDR3 sequence: CASSLTGVAYEQYF. CDR3 nucleotide sequence: TGTGCCAGCAGTTTGACAGGGGTAGCCTACGAGCAGTACTTC.

This chain joins TRBV5-1 and TRBJ1-2; D possibly corresponds to TRBD1 (6 bases). Trimming removed 4 bases from V and 8 bases from J, with 15 bases in between. Germline V gives CDR1 SGHRS, CDR2 YFSETQ. CDR3 length equals 13 residues. The CDR3 region is CASSPTQGRGYTF. CDR3 sequence (DNA): TGCGCCAGCAGCCCCACGCAGGGGCGCGGCTACACCTTC.

This clonotype was seen more than once but under ten times. The gene calls are TRBV20-1 and TRBJ2-5; tentative D call: TRBD2 (6 bases). The CDR3 covers 14 residues. V lost 3 bases and J 6 bases, leaving 17 bases between the germline ends. Germline values: CDR1 DFQATT, CDR2 SNEGSKA (reference sequence). Here the CDR3 reads CSARDLEGPQTQYF. The DNA for the CDR3 is TGCAGTGCTAGGGATCTGGAGGGGCCACAGACCCAGTACTTC.

A few counts support this clonotype. This chain connects TRBV7-9 to TRBJ2-1; 7 nucleotides align to TRBD2. Looked up from germline, CDR1 is SEHNR and CDR2 is FQNEAQ (reference sequence). V was pared by 1 base and J by 9 bases, with 6 bases of the junction left unmatched. This CDR3 region has 14 residues. Here the CDR3 reads CASSLVRGESEQFF. The CDR3 DNA is TGTGCCAGCAGCTTAGTACGGGGGGAATCTGAGCAGTTCTTC.

This clonotype was counted between two and nine times. The chain carries TRBV29-1 and TRBJ2-5; tentatively, D is TRBD1 or TRBD2 (6 bases each). V was pared by 7 bases and J by 5 bases, with 11 bases between. The CDR3 is 11 residues long. Germline V CDR1 and CDR2: SQVTM, ANQGSEA. CDR3 nucleotide sequence: TGCAGCGCTGGAGGGGGTGAGACCCAGTACTTC. Protein sequence: CSAGGGETQYF.

This chain links TRBV12-3 or TRBV12-4 with TRBJ1-6, with D tentatively TRBD1 (6 bases). The CDR3 is made up of 15 amino acids. V was cut by 6 bases and J by 10 bases, with 19 bases left in between. CDR3 residues: CASRAWAGASSPLHF. The CDR3 DNA sequence: TGTGCCAGCAGGGCTTGGGCGGGGGCCAGCTCACCCCTCCACTTT.

This clonotype has just a few counts. The gene calls are TRBV10-3 and TRBJ2-1; no definite D call. Germline V lookup: CDR1 ENHRY, CDR2 SYGVKD. This CDR3 is built from 13 residues. V dropped 4 bases and J dropped 6 bases, with 10 bases sitting between them. Here the CDR3 DNA reads TGTGCCATCAGTGCCAGCAATAGCAATGAGCAGTTCTTC. This gives the protein CAISASNSNEQFF.

This clonotype appeared a few times. The V gene is TRBV5-6, the J gene TRBJ2-1, with D maybe TRBD2 (5 bases). CDR1 SGHDT and CDR2 YYEEEE come from the germline V gene. The V end lost 0 bases, the J end lost 4 bases, and 11 bases lay between the germline ends. The CDR3 runs to 15 residues. The CDR3 coding sequence is TGTGCCAGCAGCTTGGGGCCGGGATGGTACAATGAGCAGTTCTTC. Translating it yields CASSLGPGWYNEQFF.

This clonotype was counted only a few times. CDR3 protein: CSVSGQAREKLFF. CDR3 nucleotide sequence: TGCAGCGTTTCTGGACAGGCGCGTGAAAAACTGTTTTTT. V gene TRBV29-1 combines with J gene TRBJ1-4, with 7 bases matching TRBD1. The V gene's germline CDR1 is SQVTM and CDR2 ANQGSEA. The length of the CDR3 is 13 residues. V shed 5 bases and J 7 bases; nucleotides not matched to a gene: 7.

This clonotype appeared a few times. The V and J genes are TRBV5-1 and TRBJ1-5; D not resolved. The V gene's germline CDR1 is SGHRS and CDR2 YFSETQ. This CDR3 region has 12 residues. V was clipped by 1 base and J by 6 bases, with 5 bases between them. This CDR3 is CASSLSGQPQHF. The CDR3 DNA is TGCGCCAGCAGCTTGAGTGGTCAGCCCCAGCATTTT.

This clonotype has a handful of counts. The rearrangement uses TRBV9 and TRBJ1-2; D not resolved. CDR1 and CDR2 (germline): SGDLS, YYNGEE. The germline V and J ends were trimmed by 0 bases and 4 bases, with 16 bases remaining between them. The CDR3 is 16 amino acids. The CDR3 spells CASSVEDGPGPYGYTF. The CDR3 nucleotides are TGTGCCAGCAGCGTAGAGGACGGACCAGGCCCCTATGGCTACACCTTC.

This chain links TRBV7-8 with TRBJ1-2, with D tentatively TRBD1 (5 bases). Germline CDR1 reads SGHVS; CDR2 reads FQNEAQ. CDR3 size: 15 residues. Trimming took off 1 base at V and 6 bases at J, with 15 bases between the two ends. CDR3 in amino acids: CASSLDWKGANGYTF. The DNA for the CDR3 is TGTGCCAGCAGCTTAGATTGGAAAGGGGCGAATGGCTACACCTTC.

Only a few counts were recorded for this clonotype. J is TRBJ1-1 and V is TRBV7-2; 12 positions agree with TRBD1. The CDR3 is 17 residues long. V gave up 2 bases and J gave up 5 bases; unmatched junction bases: 9. Germline CDR1 is SGHTA and CDR2 is FQGNSA. CDR3 amino acids: CASSLWGTGGAKTEAFF. As DNA, the CDR3 is TGTGCCAGCAGCTTATGGGGGACAGGGGGCGCTAAGACTGAAGCTTTCTTT.

This clonotype was counted only a few times. The genes are TRBV5-1 and TRBJ1-1; D is uncertain. The V end was cut by 4 bases, the J end by 0 bases, with 13 bases between. This CDR3 is 15 amino acids long. Per the germline V gene, CDR1 is SGHRS and CDR2 is YFSETQ. The DNA of the CDR3 is TGCGCCAGCAGCCCTCCCTTGACGGTGAACACTGAAGCTTTCTTT. Protein product: CASSPPLTVNTEAFF.

This clonotype appeared a few times. The V gene is TRBV5-8, the J gene TRBJ2-7; D is unresolved. The CDR3 extends over 13 amino acids. V lost 2 bases, J lost 7 bases, and 13 bases lay in between. From germline, CDR1 is SGHTS and CDR2 YDEGEE. The CDR3 spells CASSFQLGREQYF. The CDR3 nucleotides read TGTGCCAGCAGCTTCCAATTAGGGCGGGAGCAGTACTTC.

V usage is TRBV3-1 and J usage is TRBJ2-1; 9 bases agree with TRBD1. V trimming: 4 bases; J trimming: 6 bases; junction bases outside the gene matches: 7. The CDR3 runs 15 residues. Germline assignment: CDR1 LGHDT and CDR2 YNNKEL (reference sequence). The CDR3 region has the DNA TGTGCCAGCAGCCCACAGGGGGCTAGAAGCAATGAGCAGTTCTTC. Translated: CASSPQGARSNEQFF.

This clonotype came up many times. This sequence joins TRBV19 and TRBJ2-5; no reliable D call. Germline V gene data show CDR1 as LNHDA and CDR2 as SQIVND (reference sequence). The CDR3 is made up of 11 amino acids. The V end was cut by 4 bases, the J end by 5 bases, with 5 bases between. CDR3 amino acids: CASSRWETQYF. Here the CDR3 DNA reads TGTGCCAGTAGTAGGTGGGAGACCCAGTACTTC.

J is TRBJ2-1 and V is TRBV4-1, with 8 bases that match TRBD1. The CDR3 runs 17 residues. The ends lost 4 bases at V and 2 bases at J; junction bases unmatched: 10. Germline CDR1 is MGHRA and CDR2 is YSYEKL. CDR3 amino acids: CASSRETGGRPYNEQFF. The CDR3 DNA is TGCGCCAGCAGCCGGGAAACAGGGGGTCGCCCCTACAATGAGCAGTTCTTC.

This clonotype has a handful of counts. This chain links TRBV7-8 with TRBJ2-1; D gene uncertain. From germline, CDR1 is SGHVS and CDR2 FQNEAQ. With 5 bases removed from V and 8 bases from J, the gap between germline ends came to 22 bases. This CDR3 has 16 amino acids. CDR3 bases: TGTGCCAGCAGCCGCCCCAGAGAGGCCCCGACTGATGAGCAGTTCTTC. Encoded protein: CASSRPREAPTDEQFF.

This clonotype has ten or more counts. The chain employs TRBV7-8 and TRBJ1-2, with D perhaps TRBD1 (5 bases). The germline gives CDR1 SGHVS, CDR2 FQNEAQ. This CDR3 has 14 residues. The V gene lost 1 base and the J gene lost 6 bases, with 12 bases spanning the gap. CDR3 sequence: CASSLVEGRDGYTF. CDR3 in DNA: TGTGCCAGCAGCTTAGTTGAGGGGCGCGATGGCTACACCTTC.

Ten or more counts support this clonotype. The chain employs TRBV7-3 and TRBJ2-5, with D possibly being TRBD2 (6 bases). Trimming removed 5 bases at V and 4 bases at J, with 17 bases between. Looked up from germline, CDR1 is SGHTA and CDR2 is FQGTGA. CDR3 length equals 15 residues. DNA of the CDR3: TGTGCCAGCAGCCGTTCATCCAAAGCGGGAGAGACCCAGTACTTC. Amino acid sequence: CASSRSSKAGETQYF.

This clonotype occurred a few times. This chain connects TRBV7-3 to TRBJ2-1; 10 nucleotides match TRBD2. The CDR3 is 15 residues long. J lost 9 bases, V lost 2 bases, and 7 bases had no gene match. Per the germline V gene, CDR1 is SGHTA and CDR2 is FQGTGA. In nucleotides, the CDR3 is TGTGCCAGCAGCTTAGGGCTAGCGGGGGTACCTGAGCAGTTCTTC. It encodes CASSLGLAGVPEQFF.